One TCR beta chain is described in this entry. Here immunoSEQ multiplex PCR was the method, and the copy in TCRdb shows in-frame clones only, minus some. This sample yields under 60,000 clones, of which around 80% are seen a single time; about 25% belongs to the top ten. This sample was included in a study of blood T cell repertoires in COVID-19. About the study: The study drew acute and convalescent COVID-19 samples from the United States, Italy and Spain. PBMCs, B-cell-depleted T cells, or T cells were the source of the cDNA or gDNA that made up the material.

Trimming took 4 bases from V and 4 from J, leaving 9 bases between them. The CDR3 contains 14 residues. Germline CDR1 reads SGDLS; CDR2 reads YYNGEE. The clonotype comes from an older man with acute or convalescent COVID-19. Sequencing used peripheral blood. J is TRBJ2-6 and V is TRBV9; a weak D match, TRBD2 (5 bases). The CDR3 nucleotides read TGTGCCAGCAGCTCGAGAGGGGGGGCCAACGTCCTGACTTTC. Encoded protein: CASSSRGGANVLTF.